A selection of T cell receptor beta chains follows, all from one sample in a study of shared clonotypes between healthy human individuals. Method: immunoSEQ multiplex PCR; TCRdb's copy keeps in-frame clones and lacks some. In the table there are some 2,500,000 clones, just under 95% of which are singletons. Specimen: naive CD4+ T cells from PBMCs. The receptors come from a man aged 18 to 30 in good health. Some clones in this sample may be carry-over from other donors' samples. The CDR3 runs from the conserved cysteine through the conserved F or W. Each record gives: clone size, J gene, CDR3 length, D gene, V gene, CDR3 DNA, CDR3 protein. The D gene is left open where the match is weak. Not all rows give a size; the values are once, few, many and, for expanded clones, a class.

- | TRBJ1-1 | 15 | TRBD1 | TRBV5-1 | TGCGCCAGCAGCTTGGGGACAGGGGAGAACACTGAAGCTTTCTTT | CASSLGTGENTEAFF
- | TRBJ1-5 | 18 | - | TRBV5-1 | TGCGCCAGCAGCTTTGATCCCGTAGGGGTGGGGGGCAATCAGCCCCAGCATTTT | CASSFDPVGVGGNQPQHF
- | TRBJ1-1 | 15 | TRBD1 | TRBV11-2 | TGTGCCAGCAGCCCGACAGGGGCAGTGAACACTGAAGCTTTCTTT | CASSPTGAVNTEAFF
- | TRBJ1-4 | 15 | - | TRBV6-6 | TGTGCCAGCAGTTACCCCAGGGGAGAAAATGAAAAACTGTTTTTT | CASSYPRGENEKLFF
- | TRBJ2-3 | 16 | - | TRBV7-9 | TGTGCCAGCAGCTTAAGGATGGGGACTTCTACAGATACGCAGTATTTT | CASSLRMGTSTDTQYF
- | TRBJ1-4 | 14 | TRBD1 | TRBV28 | TGTGCCAGCAGGACCGGGACAGGCAATGAAAAACTGTTTTTT | CASRTGTGNEKLFF
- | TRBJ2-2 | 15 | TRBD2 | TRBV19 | TGTGCCAGTAGTGCTAGCGGGAGTAGGGGCGGGGAGCTGTTTTTT | CASSASGSRGGELFF
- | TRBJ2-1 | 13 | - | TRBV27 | TGTGCCAGCAGTTTTAGCAGATACAATGAGCAGTTCTTC | CASSFSRYNEQFF
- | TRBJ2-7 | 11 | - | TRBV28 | TGTGCCAGCAGTCTTAGCGGAGAGCAGTACTTC | CASSLSGEQYF
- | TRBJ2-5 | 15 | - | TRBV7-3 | TGTGCCAGCAGCCCGGGGGGCGGACCCCAAGAGACCCAGTACTTC | CASSPGGGPQETQYF
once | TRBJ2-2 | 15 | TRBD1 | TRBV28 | TGTGCCAGCAGTTTAGGACAGGCCGGCACCGGGGAGCTGTTTTTT | CASSLGQAGTGELFF
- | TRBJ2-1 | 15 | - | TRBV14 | TGTGCCAGCAGCCAGAGGGACTCCCCCCACACAGAGCAGTTCTTC | CASSQRDSPHTEQFF
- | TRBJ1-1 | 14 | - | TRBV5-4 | TGTGCCAGCAGCTCCTCGAGTATTGGCACTGAAGCTTTCTTT | CASSSSSIGTEAFF
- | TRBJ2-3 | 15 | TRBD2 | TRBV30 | TGTGCCTGGAGTGTCGTAGCGGGCTTCACAGATACGCAGTATTTT | CAWSVVAGFTDTQYF
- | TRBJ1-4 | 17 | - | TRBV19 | TGTGCCAGTAGTCTAACCCGAACAGACGCAACTAATGAAAAACTGTTTTTT | CASSLTRTDATNEKLFF
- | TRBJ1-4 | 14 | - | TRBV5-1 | TGCGCCAGCAGCTTGGAGGCTCCTAATGAAAAACTGTTTTTT | CASSLEAPNEKLFF
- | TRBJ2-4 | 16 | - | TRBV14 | TGTGCCAGCAGCCAAGAGGTGTCCTCAGCCAAAAACATTCAGTACTTC | CASSQEVSSAKNIQYF
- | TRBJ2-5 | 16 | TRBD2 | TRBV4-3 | TGCGCCAGCAGCCAAGATTTCCACGGGGGGACCGGGACCCAGTACTTC | CASSQDFHGGTGTQYF
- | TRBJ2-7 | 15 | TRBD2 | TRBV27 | TGTGCCAGCAGCAAAGTGTCTAGCGGGAGTACCGAGCAGTACTTC | CASSKVSSGSTEQYF
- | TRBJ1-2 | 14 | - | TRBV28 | TGTGCCAGCAGTTTAACAGGGTTTCCCTATGGCTACACCTTC | CASSLTGFPYGYTF
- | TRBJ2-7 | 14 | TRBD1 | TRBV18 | TGTGCCAGCTCAGCGCGCCGGGACAGCTACGAGCAGTACTTC | CASSARRDSYEQYF
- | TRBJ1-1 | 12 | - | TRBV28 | TGTGCCAGCAGCCCCAGAAACACTGAAGCTTTCTTT | CASSPRNTEAFF
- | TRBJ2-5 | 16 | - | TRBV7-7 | TGTGCCAGCAGCTTACAGGGGAACCCCACCTCGGGGACCCAGTACTTC | CASSLQGNPTSGTQYF
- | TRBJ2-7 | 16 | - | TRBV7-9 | TGTGCCAGCAGCTTAGACACTAGTAGGTCCCCCTACGAGCAGTACTTC | CASSLDTSRSPYEQYF
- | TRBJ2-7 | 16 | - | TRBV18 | TGTGCCAGCTCACCTACCCCAGGGGGGCTATCCTACGAGCAGTACTTC | CASSPTPGGLSYEQYF
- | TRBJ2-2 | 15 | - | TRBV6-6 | TGTGCCAGCCGTACCCACGGACAGCCCGGCGGGGAGCTGTTTTTT | CASRTHGQPGGELFF
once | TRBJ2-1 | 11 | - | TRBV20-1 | TGCAGTTCTATCGGCTACAATGAGCAGTTCTTC | CSSIGYNEQFF
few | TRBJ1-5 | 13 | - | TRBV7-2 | TGTGCCAGCAGCTATCGGGGGGATCAGCCCCAGCATTTT | CASSYRGDQPQHF
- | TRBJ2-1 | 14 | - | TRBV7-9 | TGTGCCAGCACGGGGTCGGGACAATCGAATGAGCAGTTCTTC | CASTGSGQSNEQFF
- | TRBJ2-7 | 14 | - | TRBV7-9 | TGTGCCAGCAGCCGCGAGCGGGTAACCTACGAGCAGTACTTC | CASSRERVTYEQYF
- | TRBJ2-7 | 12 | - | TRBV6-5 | TGTGCCAGCAGTTACCAGGGTAACGAGCAGTACTTC | CASSYQGNEQYF
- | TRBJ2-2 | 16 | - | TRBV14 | TGTGCCAGCAGCCACCGAACCGGGACCAAAACCGGGGAGCTGTTTTTT | CASSHRTGTKTGELFF
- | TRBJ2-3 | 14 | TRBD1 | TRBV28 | TGTGCCAGCAGTTCCGGGACAGGGGCAGATACGCAGTATTTT | CASSSGTGADTQYF
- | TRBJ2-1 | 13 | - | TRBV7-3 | TGTGCCAGCAGCTTAGGACAGAACAATGAGCAGTTCTTC | CASSLGQNNEQFF
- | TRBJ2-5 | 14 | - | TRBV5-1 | TGCGCCAGCAAAGTCCTGGCAGGGAAAGAGACCCAGTACTTC | CASKVLAGKETQYF
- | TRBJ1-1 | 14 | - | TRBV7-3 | TGTGCCAGCAGCTTAATGGGGGGTGTGACTGAAGCTTTCTTT | CASSLMGGVTEAFF
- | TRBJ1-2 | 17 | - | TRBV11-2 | TGTGCCAGCAGCCCCGAGAGGGAAACCTACTTAGTATATGGCTACACCTTC | CASSPERETYLVYGYTF
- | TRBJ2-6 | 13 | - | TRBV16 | TGTGCCAGCAGCCAAGCTGGGGCCAACGTCCTGACTTTC | CASSQAGANVLTF
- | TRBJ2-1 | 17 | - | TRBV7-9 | TGTGCCAGCAGCCTAACCTCGGGGAGTGCTGACTACAATGAGCAGTTCTTC | CASSLTSGSADYNEQFF
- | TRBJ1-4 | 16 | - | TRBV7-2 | TGTGCCAGCAGCTTACAACCGGCTCGGACTAATGAAAAACTGTTTTTT | CASSLQPARTNEKLFF
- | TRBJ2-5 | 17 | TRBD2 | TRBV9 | TGTGCCAGCAGCGGAGGGAGTGTTAGCGGGATGGGGGAGACCCAGTACTTC | CASSGGSVSGMGETQYF